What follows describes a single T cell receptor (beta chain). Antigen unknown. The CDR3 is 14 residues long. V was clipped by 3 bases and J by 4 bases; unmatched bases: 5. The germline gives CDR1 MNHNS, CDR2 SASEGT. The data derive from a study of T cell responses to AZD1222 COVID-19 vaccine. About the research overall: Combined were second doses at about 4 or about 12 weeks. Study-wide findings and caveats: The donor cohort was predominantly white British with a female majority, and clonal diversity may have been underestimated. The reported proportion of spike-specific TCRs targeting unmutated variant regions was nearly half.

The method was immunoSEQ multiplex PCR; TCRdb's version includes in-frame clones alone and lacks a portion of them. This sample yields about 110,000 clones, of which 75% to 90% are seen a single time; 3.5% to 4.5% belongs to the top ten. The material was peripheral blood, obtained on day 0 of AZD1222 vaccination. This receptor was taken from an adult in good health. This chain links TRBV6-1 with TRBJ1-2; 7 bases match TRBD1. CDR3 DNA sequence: TGTGCCAGCAGTGACACGACAGGGAGCTATGGCTACACCTTC. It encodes CASSDTTGSYGYTF.